A selection of T cell receptor beta chains follows, all from one sample in a study of blood T cells in healthy people across ages. TCRdb re-called the 5' RACE reads with MiXCR, one entry per CDR3 protein. The data contain about 830,000 distinct CDR3 sequences, around two thirds of them singletons. The sequencing sample was made of blood. Receptors originate from a man aged 30-40 years in good health. The conserved cysteine and the conserved F or W are not part of the CDR3 here.

cdr3_aa,j_call,v_call
ASSWREEQY,TRBJ2-7,TRBV5-1
AYGSLAKNIQY,TRBJ2-4,TRBV4-3
SAWTSGGDGTDTQY,TRBJ2-3,TRBV29-1
SAERQGVY,TRBJ2-4,TRBV20-1
ASRNTENYEQY,-,TRBV7-9
RGGQGCGQPQH,TRBJ1-5,TRBV20-1
ATSTPGQGFGYT,TRBJ1-2,TRBV15
ASSVKGGQGDEQY,-,TRBV9
ASSGGIAYEQY,-,TRBV7-2
ASSLGLAGGAGSYEQY,TRBJ2-7,TRBV3-1
ASSTGRQSSPLH,TRBJ1-6,TRBV7-8
ASSQALDTPSGGSNEQF,TRBJ2-1,TRBV4-3
ASSGPGLSPGTQY,-,TRBV6-5
SVGDKGETQY,TRBJ2-5,TRBV29-1
ATIAVTSYNEQF,TRBJ2-1,TRBV6-2/TRBV6-3
ASSGRTVPYEQY,TRBJ2-7,TRBV6-1
ASSFGGVTGPSYEQY,TRBJ2-7,TRBV7-6